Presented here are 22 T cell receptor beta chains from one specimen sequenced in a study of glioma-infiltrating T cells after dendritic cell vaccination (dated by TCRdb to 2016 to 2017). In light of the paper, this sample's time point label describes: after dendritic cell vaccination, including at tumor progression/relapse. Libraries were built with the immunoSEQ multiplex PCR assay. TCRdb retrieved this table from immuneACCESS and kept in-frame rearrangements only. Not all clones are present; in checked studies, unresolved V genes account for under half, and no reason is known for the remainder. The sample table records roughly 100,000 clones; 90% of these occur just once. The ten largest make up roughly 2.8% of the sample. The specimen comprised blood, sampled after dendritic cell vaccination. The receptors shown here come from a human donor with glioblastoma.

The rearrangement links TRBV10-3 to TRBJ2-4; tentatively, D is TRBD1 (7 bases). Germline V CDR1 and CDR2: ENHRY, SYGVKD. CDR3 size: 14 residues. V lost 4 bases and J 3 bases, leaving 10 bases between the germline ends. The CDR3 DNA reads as TGTGCCATCAGTGGACAGGGAGGCAAAAACATTCAGTACTTC. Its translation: CAISGQGGKNIQYF.

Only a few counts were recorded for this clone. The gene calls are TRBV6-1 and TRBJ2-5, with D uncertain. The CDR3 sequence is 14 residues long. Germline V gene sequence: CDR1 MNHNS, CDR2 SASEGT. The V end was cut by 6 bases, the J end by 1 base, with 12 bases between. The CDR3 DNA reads TGTGCCAGCAGCCCCCAGTGGAGCCAAGAGACCCAGTACTTC. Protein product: CASSPQWSQETQYF.

Written as DNA, the CDR3 is TGTGCCAGCAGTTCCCACATGGACAGGAGGCCTTTCTTT. Encoded protein: CASSSHMDRRPFF. V and J are TRBV27 and TRBJ1-1, with 7 bases aligning to TRBD1. The CDR3 totals 13 residues. Trimming removed 4 bases from V and 12 bases from J; junction bases left unmatched: 11. Germline lookup yields CDR1 MNHEY and CDR2 SMNVEV (reference sequence).

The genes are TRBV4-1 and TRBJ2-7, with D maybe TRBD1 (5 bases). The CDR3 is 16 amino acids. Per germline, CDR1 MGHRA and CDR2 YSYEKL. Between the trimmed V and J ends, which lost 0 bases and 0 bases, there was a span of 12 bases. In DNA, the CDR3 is TGCGCCAGCAGCCAAGATAAGACAGTGTACTCCTACGAGCAGTACTTC. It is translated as CASSQDKTVYSYEQYF.

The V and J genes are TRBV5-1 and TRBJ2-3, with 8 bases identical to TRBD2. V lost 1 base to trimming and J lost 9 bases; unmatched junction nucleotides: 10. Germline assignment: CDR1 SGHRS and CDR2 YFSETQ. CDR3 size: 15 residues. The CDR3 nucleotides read TGCGCCAGCAGCTTGACTTCAGCGGGGGAGAAGACGCAGTATTTT. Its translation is CASSLTSAGEKTQYF.

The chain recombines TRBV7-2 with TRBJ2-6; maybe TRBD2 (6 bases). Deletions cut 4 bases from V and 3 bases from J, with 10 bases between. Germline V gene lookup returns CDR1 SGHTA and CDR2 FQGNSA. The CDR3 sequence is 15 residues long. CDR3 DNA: TGTGCCAGCAGCTCTGGCGGGGTTGGGGCCAACGTCCTGACTTTC. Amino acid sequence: CASSSGGVGANVLTF.

This CDR3 is CASGTYSGAYGYTF. The CDR3 coding sequence is TGTGCTAGTGGTACGTACTCGGGAGCCTATGGCTACACCTTC. The rearrangement links TRBV12-5 to TRBJ1-2; D call uncertain. The V gene lost 5 bases and the J gene lost 4 bases, with 14 bases spanning the gap. The CDR3 spans 14 residues. Germline V lookup: CDR1 LGHNT, CDR2 FRNRAP.

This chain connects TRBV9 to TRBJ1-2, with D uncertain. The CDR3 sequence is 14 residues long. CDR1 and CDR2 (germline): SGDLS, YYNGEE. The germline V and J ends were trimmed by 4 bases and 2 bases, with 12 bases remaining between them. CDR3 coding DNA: TGTGCCAGCAGCCCACTTCCCGCGAACTATGGCTACACCTTC. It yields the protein CASSPLPANYGYTF.

The CDR3 coding sequence is TGCAGCGTTGAAGATCGAGGGCGGGACTACGAGCAGTACTTC. Protein sequence: CSVEDRGRDYEQYF. The chain joins TRBV29-1 to TRBJ2-7, with D perhaps matching TRBD2 (6 bases). The CDR3 covers 14 residues. In germline, CDR1 is SQVTM, CDR2 ANQGSEA. With 0 bases removed from V and 3 bases from J, the gap between germline ends came to 12 bases.

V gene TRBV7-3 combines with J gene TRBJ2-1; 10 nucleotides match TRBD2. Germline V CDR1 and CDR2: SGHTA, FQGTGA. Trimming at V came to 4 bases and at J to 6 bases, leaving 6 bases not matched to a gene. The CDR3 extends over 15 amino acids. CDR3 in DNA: TGTGCCAGCAGCTACTCTAGCGGGAGTGGCAATGAGCAGTTCTTC. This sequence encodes CASSYSSGSGNEQFF.

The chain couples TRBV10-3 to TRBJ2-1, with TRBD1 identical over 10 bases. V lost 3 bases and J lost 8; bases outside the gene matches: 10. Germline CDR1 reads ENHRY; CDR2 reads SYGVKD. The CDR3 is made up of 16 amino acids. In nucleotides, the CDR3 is TGTGCCATCAGTGACCCCACGGGACAGGGGAATTATGAGCAGTTCTTC. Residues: CAISDPTGQGNYEQFF.

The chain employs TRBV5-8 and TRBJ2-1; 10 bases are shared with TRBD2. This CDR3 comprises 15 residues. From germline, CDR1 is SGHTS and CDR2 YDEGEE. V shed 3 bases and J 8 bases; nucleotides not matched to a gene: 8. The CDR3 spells CASSSERGGVYEQFF. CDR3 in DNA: TGTGCCAGCAGCTCCGAGCGGGGGGGCGTCTATGAGCAGTTCTTC.

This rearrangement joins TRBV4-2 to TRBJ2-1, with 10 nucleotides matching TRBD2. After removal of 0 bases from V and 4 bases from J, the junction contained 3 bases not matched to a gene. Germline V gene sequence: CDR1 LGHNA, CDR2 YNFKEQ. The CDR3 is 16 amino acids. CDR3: CASSQEAAGGYNEQFF. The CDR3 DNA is TGTGCCAGCAGCCAAGAGGCAGCGGGAGGGTACAATGAGCAGTTCTTC.

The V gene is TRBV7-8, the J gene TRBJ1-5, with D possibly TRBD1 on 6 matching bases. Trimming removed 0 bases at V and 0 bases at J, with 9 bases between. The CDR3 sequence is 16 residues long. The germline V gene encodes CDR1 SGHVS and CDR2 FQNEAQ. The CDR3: CASSLARGASNQPQHF. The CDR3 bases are TGTGCCAGCAGCTTAGCCAGGGGCGCTAGCAATCAGCCCCAGCATTTT. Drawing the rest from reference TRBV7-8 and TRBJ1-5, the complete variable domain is GAGVSQSPRYKVAKRGQDVALRCDPISGHVSLFWYQQALGQGPEFLTYFQNEAQLDKSGLPSDRFFAERPEGSVSTLKIQRTQQEDSAVYLCASSLARGASNQPQHFGDGTRLSIL.

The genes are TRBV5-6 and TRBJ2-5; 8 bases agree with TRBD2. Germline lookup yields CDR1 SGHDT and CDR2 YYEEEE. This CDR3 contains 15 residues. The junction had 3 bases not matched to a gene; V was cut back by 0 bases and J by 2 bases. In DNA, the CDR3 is TGTGCCAGCAGCTTGGCCCCGGGGGGGCAAGAGACCCAGTACTTC. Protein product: CASSLAPGGQETQYF.

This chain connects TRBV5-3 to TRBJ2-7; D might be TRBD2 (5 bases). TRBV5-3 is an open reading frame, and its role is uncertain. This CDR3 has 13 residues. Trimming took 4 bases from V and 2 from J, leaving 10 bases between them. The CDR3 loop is CARSRSRAYEQYF. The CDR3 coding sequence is TGTGCCAGAAGCCGTTCGAGGGCCTACGAGCAGTACTTC.

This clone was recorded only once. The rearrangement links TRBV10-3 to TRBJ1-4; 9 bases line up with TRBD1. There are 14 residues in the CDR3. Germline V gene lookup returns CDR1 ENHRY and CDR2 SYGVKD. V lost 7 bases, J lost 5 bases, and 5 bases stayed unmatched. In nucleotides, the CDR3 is TGTGCCATCAATCCGGGGACAGGGAATGAAAAACTGTTTTTT. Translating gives CAINPGTGNEKLFF.

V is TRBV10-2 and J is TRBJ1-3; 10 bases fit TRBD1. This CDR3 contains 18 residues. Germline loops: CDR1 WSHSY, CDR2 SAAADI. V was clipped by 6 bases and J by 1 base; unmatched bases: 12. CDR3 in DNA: TGCGCCAGCAGCATACCGGGACAGGGGATCTTGTCTGGAAACACCATATATTTT. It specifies CASSIPGQGILSGNTIYF.

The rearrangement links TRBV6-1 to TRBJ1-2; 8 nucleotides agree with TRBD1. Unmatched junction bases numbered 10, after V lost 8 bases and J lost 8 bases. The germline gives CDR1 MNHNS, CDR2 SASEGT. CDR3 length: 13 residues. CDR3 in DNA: TGTGCCAGCCAACAGGGGGTTGGGGGAGGCTACACCTTC. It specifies CASQQGVGGGYTF.

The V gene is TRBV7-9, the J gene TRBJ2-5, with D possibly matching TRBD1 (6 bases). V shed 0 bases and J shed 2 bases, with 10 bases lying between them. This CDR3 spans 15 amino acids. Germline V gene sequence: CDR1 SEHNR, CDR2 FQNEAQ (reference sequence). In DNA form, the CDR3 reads TGTGCCAGCAGCTTAGCAGGGACACAACAAGAGACCCAGTACTTC. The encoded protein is CASSLAGTQQETQYF.

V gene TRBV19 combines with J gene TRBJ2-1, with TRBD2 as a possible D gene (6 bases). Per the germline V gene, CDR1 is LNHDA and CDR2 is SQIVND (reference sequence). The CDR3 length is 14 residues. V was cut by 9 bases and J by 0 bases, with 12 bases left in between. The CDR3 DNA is TGTGCCAGCTCGGACTATCCCTCCTACAATGAGCAGTTCTTC. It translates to CASSDYPSYNEQFF.

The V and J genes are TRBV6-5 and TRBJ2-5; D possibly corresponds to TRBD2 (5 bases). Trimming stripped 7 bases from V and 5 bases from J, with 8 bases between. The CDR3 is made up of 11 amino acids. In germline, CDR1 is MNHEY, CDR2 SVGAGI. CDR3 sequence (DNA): TGTGCCAGCACCAGAGGGGAGACCCAGTACTTC. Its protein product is CASTRGETQYF.